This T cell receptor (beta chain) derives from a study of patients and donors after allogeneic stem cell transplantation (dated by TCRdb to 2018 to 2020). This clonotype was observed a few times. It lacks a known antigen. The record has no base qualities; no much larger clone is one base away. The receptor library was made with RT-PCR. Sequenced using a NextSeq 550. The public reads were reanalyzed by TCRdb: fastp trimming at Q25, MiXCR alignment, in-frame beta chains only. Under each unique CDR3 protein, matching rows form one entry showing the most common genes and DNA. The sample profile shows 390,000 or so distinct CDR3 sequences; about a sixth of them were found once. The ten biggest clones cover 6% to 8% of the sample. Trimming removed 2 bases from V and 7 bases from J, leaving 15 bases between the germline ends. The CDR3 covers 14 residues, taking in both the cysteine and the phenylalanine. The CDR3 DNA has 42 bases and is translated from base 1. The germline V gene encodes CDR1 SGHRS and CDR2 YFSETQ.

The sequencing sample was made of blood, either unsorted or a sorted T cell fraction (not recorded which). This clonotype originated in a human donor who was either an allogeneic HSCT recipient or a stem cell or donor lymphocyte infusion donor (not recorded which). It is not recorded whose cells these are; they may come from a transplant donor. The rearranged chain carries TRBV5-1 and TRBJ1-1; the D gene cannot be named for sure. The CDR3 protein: CASSLTGRVGEAFF. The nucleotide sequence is TGCGCCAGCAGCTTAACGGGAAGGGTTGGTGAAGCTTTCTTT.